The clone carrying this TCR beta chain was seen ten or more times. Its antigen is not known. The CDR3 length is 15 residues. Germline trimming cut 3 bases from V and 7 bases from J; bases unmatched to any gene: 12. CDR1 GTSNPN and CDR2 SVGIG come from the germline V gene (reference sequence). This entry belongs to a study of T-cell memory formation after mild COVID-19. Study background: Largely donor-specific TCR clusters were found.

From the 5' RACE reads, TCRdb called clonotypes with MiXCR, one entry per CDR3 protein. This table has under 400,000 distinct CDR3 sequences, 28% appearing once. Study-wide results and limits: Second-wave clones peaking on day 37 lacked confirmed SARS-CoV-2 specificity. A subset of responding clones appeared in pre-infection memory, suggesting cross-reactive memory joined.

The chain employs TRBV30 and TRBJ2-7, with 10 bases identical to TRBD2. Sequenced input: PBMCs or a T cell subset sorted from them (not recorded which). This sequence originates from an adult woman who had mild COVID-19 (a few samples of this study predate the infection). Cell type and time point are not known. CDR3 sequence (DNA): TGTGCCTGGAGCCGCACTAAGCGGGGGGGCCGAGAGCAGTACTTC. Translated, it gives CAWSRTKRGGREQYF.